Here is one T cell receptor beta chain with its context. The sample originates from a study of blood T cell repertoires in COVID-19. Using immunoSEQ multiplex PCR, the repertoire was profiled, and TCRdb retains in-frame clones only, with some absent. Of around 100,000 clones in the sample, 70% to 90% were seen once. Per germline, CDR1 SGHDT and CDR2 YYEEEE. The CDR3 contains 15 residues. J gave up 1 base and V 3 bases, and 6 bases lay outside the gene matches. The receptor was isolated from a woman in her seventies who had recovered from COVID-19. Input material: peripheral blood. The chain couples TRBV5-6 to TRBJ1-1; 7 bases map to TRBD1. CDR3 loop: CASSWAGTANTEAFF. The CDR3 DNA reads TGTGCCAGCAGCTGGGCCGGGACAGCGAACACTGAAGCTTTCTTT.